Here is one TCR beta chain with its context. Its antigen remains unidentified. Donors showed nominal health when sampled, although they likely had unrecorded immune exposures. This sample stems from a study of cytomegalovirus exposure and HLA in healthy donors. Study background: A previous analysis identified 95 million to 120 million unique TCR beta sequences derived from about 180 million T cells. Roughly 92 million unique TCRs, all from HLA-typed donors, were included in an early release of the data.

General study findings and limits: After further analysis at a later stage, 17,000 or so TCR beta sequences were associated with HLA alleles at 0.05 false discovery rate.

A multiplex PCR was run with 60 Vbeta primers and 13 Jbeta primers. Assay used: immunoSEQ multiplex PCR; TCRdb lists only in-frame clones, some missing. The sample carries some 220,000 clones, roughly 73% recorded once. Germline lookup yields CDR1 MRHNA and CDR2 SNTAGT. The CDR3 totals 15 residues. The J segment lost 9 bases and the V segment lost 1 base, leaving 9 bases of the junction unmatched. The TCR was taken from a boy younger than 18 in good health and CMV-seronegative. Sequenced: PBMCs. V gene TRBV6-4 combines with J gene TRBJ2-1; 7 bases agree with TRBD2. The CDR3: CASSDLVAGSSEQFF. DNA of the CDR3: TGTGCCAGCAGTGACTTGGTAGCGGGCTCCAGTGAGCAGTTCTTC.